These T cell receptor beta chains were read from a single sample in a study of blood T cells in healthy people across ages. TCRdb recomputed calls from the 5' RACE reads with MiXCR, one row per CDR3 protein. The sample lists about 780,000 distinct CDR3 sequences; around 50% were seen once. The specimen sequenced was blood. The source of these receptors is an elderly man in good health. Each CDR3 is given with its conserved first and last residue. Each record gives: D gene, V gene, J gene, clone size, CDR3 protein, CDR3 DNA. The D gene is left open where the match is weak. Rows may omit the clone size; those that give it use once, few, many or a size class.

D gene: TRBD1
V gene: TRBV5-1
J gene: TRBJ2-1
clone size: few
CDR3 protein: CASSLSQGAGEQFF
CDR3 DNA: TGCGCCAGCAGCTTGAGCCAGGGGGCGGGTGAGCAGTTCTTC

D gene: TRBD2
V gene: TRBV20-1
J gene: TRBJ2-7
clone size: .
CDR3 protein: CSARGTSAYEQYF
CDR3 DNA: TGCAGTGCTAGAGGGACTAGTGCCTACGAGCAGTACTTC

D gene: TRBD2
V gene: TRBV20-1
J gene: TRBJ2-1
clone size: .
CDR3 protein: CSARPASGGYNEQFF
CDR3 DNA: TGCAGTGCGAGACCCGCTAGCGGGGGTTACAATGAGCAGTTCTTC

D gene: TRBD1
V gene: TRBV7-2
J gene: TRBJ2-7
clone size: .
CDR3 protein: CASSLPLTGPLSYEQYF
CDR3 DNA: TGTGCCAGCAGCTTACCCCTGACAGGGCCCCTCTCCTACGAGCAGTACTTC

D gene: .
V gene: TRBV29-1
J gene: TRBJ2-7
clone size: few
CDR3 protein: CSVERTGSNEQYF
CDR3 DNA: TGCAGCGTTGAACGGACTGGAAGTAACGAGCAGTACTTC

D gene: .
V gene: TRBV5-1
J gene: TRBJ1-2
clone size: few
CDR3 protein: CASSVWGSDYGYTF
CDR3 DNA: TGCGCCAGCAGCGTGTGGGGATCAGACTATGGCTACACCTTC

D gene: .
V gene: TRBV7-9
J gene: TRBJ2-7
clone size: .
CDR3 protein: CASTLGGGRLYNEQYF
CDR3 DNA: TGTGCCAGCACCCTCGGGGGCGGGAGACTCTACAATGAGCAGTACTTC

D gene: .
V gene: TRBV6-6
J gene: TRBJ2-1
clone size: .
CDR3 protein: CATDGPATERQFF
CDR3 DNA: TGTGCCACCGATGGTCCCGCTACCGAAAGGCAGTTCTTC

D gene: TRBD1
V gene: TRBV9
J gene: TRBJ1-2
clone size: .
CDR3 protein: CASSLGQGEDGYTF
CDR3 DNA: TGTGCCAGCAGCTTAGGACAGGGGGAAGATGGCTACACCTTC

D gene: .
V gene: TRBV9
J gene: TRBJ2-1
clone size: .
CDR3 protein: CASSVAAGHSYEQFF
CDR3 DNA: TGTGCCAGCAGCGTAGCGGCGGGACATTCCTACGAGCAGTTCTTC

D gene: TRBD2
V gene: TRBV20-1
J gene: TRBJ2-3
clone size: .
CDR3 protein: CSAPSGLAGGQVTDTQYF
CDR3 DNA: TGCAGTGCTCCCTCGGGACTAGCGGGAGGGCAAGTCACAGATACGCAGTATTTT

D gene: .
V gene: TRBV10-3
J gene: TRBJ2-6
clone size: .
CDR3 protein: CAISESGSSGANVLTF
CDR3 DNA: TGTGCCATCAGTGAGTCAGGATCCTCTGGGGCCAACGTCCTGACTTTC

D gene: .
V gene: TRBV7-2
J gene: TRBJ2-3
clone size: few
CDR3 protein: CASSPSLGPTDTQYF
CDR3 DNA: TGTGCCAGCAGCCCATCTCTGGGTCCGACAGATACGCAGTATTTT

D gene: .
V gene: TRBV7-2
J gene: TRBJ2-7
clone size: .
CDR3 protein: CAGKPTATSYEQYF
CDR3 DNA: TGTGCCGGCAAGCCGACTGCTACCTCCTACGAGCAGTACTTC

D gene: TRBD2
V gene: TRBV6-2/TRBV6-3
J gene: TRBJ2-7
clone size: .
CDR3 protein: CASSLRGKLAGYYNEQYF
CDR3 DNA: TGTGCCAGCAGCCTAAGGGGTAAACTAGCGGGATACTACAATGAGCAGTACTTC

D gene: TRBD2
V gene: TRBV4-1
J gene: TRBJ2-7
clone size: .
CDR3 protein: CASSHLSGGPYEQYF
CDR3 DNA: TGCGCCAGCAGCCATCTTAGCGGGGGACCCTACGAGCAGTACTTC

D gene: TRBD1
V gene: TRBV29-1
J gene: TRBJ1-2
clone size: few
CDR3 protein: CSVDTGGRGYTF
CDR3 DNA: TGCAGCGTTGACACAGGGGGCAGGGGCTACACCTTC

D gene: TRBD2
V gene: TRBV7-2
J gene: TRBJ2-5
clone size: few
CDR3 protein: CASSLRSGRDGETQYF
CDR3 DNA: TGTGCCAGCAGCTTACGGAGCGGGAGGGACGGGGAGACCCAGTACTTC

D gene: TRBD2
V gene: TRBV20-1
J gene: TRBJ2-1
clone size: .
CDR3 protein: CSASGGITNNEQFF
CDR3 DNA: TGCAGTGCTAGCGGGGGGATAACTAACAATGAGCAGTTCTTC

D gene: .
V gene: TRBV2
J gene: TRBJ1-5
clone size: few
CDR3 protein: CASSEERGGKPQHF
CDR3 DNA: TGTGCCAGCAGTGAAGAGAGGGGGGGTAAGCCCCAGCATTTT

D gene: .
V gene: TRBV29-1
J gene: TRBJ2-2
clone size: few
CDR3 protein: CSVTRSSMSGELFF
CDR3 DNA: TGCAGCGTTACACGGTCTAGCATGTCCGGGGAGCTGTTTTTT

D gene: .
V gene: TRBV5-1
J gene: TRBJ2-7
clone size: once
CDR3 protein: CASSIGLVSYNEQYF
CDR3 DNA: TGCGCCAGCAGCATAGGTCTAGTCTCCTACAATGAGCAGTACTTC

D gene: .
V gene: TRBV6-2/TRBV6-3
J gene: TRBJ2-5
clone size: .
CDR3 protein: CASSKSGTNGETQYF
CDR3 DNA: TGTGCCAGCAGTAAGAGCGGGACAAACGGAGAGACCCAGTACTTC

D gene: .
V gene: TRBV27
J gene: TRBJ2-7
clone size: .
CDR3 protein: CASSPTHLTRTLTYEQYF
CDR3 DNA: TGTGCCAGCAGTCCGACGCATCTAACTAGGACCCTAACTTACGAGCAGTACTTC

D gene: .
V gene: TRBV24-1
J gene: TRBJ2-7
clone size: few
CDR3 protein: CATSDNDRSYEQYF
CDR3 DNA: TGTGCCACCAGTGATAATGACCGCAGCTACGAGCAGTACTTC

D gene: TRBD2
V gene: TRBV18
J gene: TRBJ2-5
clone size: few
CDR3 protein: CASSPISGKQETQYF
CDR3 DNA: TGTGCCAGCTCACCAATTAGCGGGAAACAAGAGACCCAGTACTTC

D gene: .
V gene: TRBV6-1
J gene: TRBJ2-7
clone size: .
CDR3 protein: CASTETATYEQYF
CDR3 DNA: TGTGCCAGCACCGAGACAGCTACCTACGAGCAGTACTTC

D gene: TRBD2
V gene: TRBV24-1
J gene: TRBJ2-3
clone size: .
CDR3 protein: CATSDRTSLSTDTQYF
CDR3 DNA: TGTGCCACCAGTGATCGGACTAGCCTAAGCACAGATACGCAGTATTTT

D gene: TRBD2
V gene: TRBV20-1
J gene: TRBJ2-7
clone size: .
CDR3 protein: CSATAASGSREQYF
CDR3 DNA: TGCAGTGCGACCGCGGCTAGCGGGAGTAGGGAGCAGTACTTC

D gene: TRBD2
V gene: TRBV12-3/TRBV12-4
J gene: TRBJ2-3
clone size: .
CDR3 protein: CASSSLAGAPPSTDTQYF
CDR3 DNA: TGTGCCAGCAGCTCCCTAGCGGGAGCGCCCCCAAGCACAGATACGCAGTATTTT

D gene: TRBD2
V gene: TRBV12-3/TRBV12-4
J gene: TRBJ2-3
clone size: many
CDR3 protein: CASRRTTSGGTQYF
CDR3 DNA: TGTGCCAGCAGACGGACCACTAGCGGGGGTACGCAGTATTTT

D gene: .
V gene: TRBV29-1
J gene: TRBJ2-7
clone size: .
CDR3 protein: CSVERSETGREYEQYF
CDR3 DNA: TGCAGCGTTGAAAGGTCGGAGACAGGGAGGGAGTACGAGCAGTACTTC

D gene: TRBD1
V gene: TRBV4-3
J gene: TRBJ1-6
clone size: .
CDR3 protein: CASSQDRPGGNSPLHF
CDR3 DNA: TGCGCCAGCAGCCAAGATCGGCCAGGGGGTAATTCACCCCTCCACTTT

D gene: .
V gene: TRBV24-1
J gene: TRBJ2-5
clone size: .
CDR3 protein: CATSRGGKYNEQYF
CDR3 DNA: TGTGCCACCAGTCGGGGCGGGAAATACAATGAGCAGTACTTC

D gene: TRBD2
V gene: TRBV4-3
J gene: TRBJ2-7
clone size: few
CDR3 protein: CASGGGISYNEQYF
CDR3 DNA: TGCGCCAGCGGGGGGGGGATCTCCTACAATGAGCAGTACTTC

D gene: .
V gene: TRBV5-1
J gene: TRBJ1-2
clone size: .
CDR3 protein: CASHLWGRGYTF
CDR3 DNA: TGCGCCAGCCATCTCTGGGGTAGAGGCTACACCTTC

D gene: TRBD1
V gene: TRBV29-1
J gene: TRBJ2-7
clone size: .
CDR3 protein: CSVVLGQGFYEQYF
CDR3 DNA: TGCAGCGTTGTACTAGGACAGGGGTTTTACGAGCAGTACTTC

D gene: .
V gene: TRBV29-1
J gene: TRBJ2-5
clone size: .
CDR3 protein: CSVVGPVGETQYF
CDR3 DNA: TGCAGCGTTGTAGGTCCGGTGGGGGAGACCCAGTACTTC

D gene: TRBD2
V gene: TRBV6-1
J gene: TRBJ2-2
clone size: .
CDR3 protein: CASSELAGGMNTGELFF
CDR3 DNA: TGTGCCAGCAGTGAACTAGCGGGAGGCATGAACACCGGGGAGCTGTTTTTT

D gene: .
V gene: TRBV14
J gene: TRBJ2-5
clone size: few
CDR3 protein: CASSQVAGRGTQYF
CDR3 DNA: TGTGCCAGCAGCCAAGTTGCGGGGCGCGGGACCCAGTACTTC

D gene: .
V gene: TRBV7-9
J gene: TRBJ1-2
clone size: .
CDR3 protein: CASSLPPGSSYGYTF
CDR3 DNA: TGTGCCAGCAGTCTACCCCCGGGGTCTTCCTATGGCTACACCTTC

D gene: TRBD2
V gene: TRBV24-1
J gene: TRBJ2-7
clone size: few
CDR3 protein: CATSDLREGLYNEQYF
CDR3 DNA: TGTGCCACCAGTGATTTGAGGGAGGGCCTATACAATGAGCAGTACTTC

D gene: TRBD2
V gene: TRBV5-1
J gene: TRBJ2-3
clone size: .
CDR3 protein: CASSLLVAGGNTDTQYF
CDR3 DNA: TGCGCCAGCAGCTTGTTGGTCGCGGGGGGTAATACAGATACGCAGTATTTT

D gene: .
V gene: TRBV10-3
J gene: TRBJ2-7
clone size: .
CDR3 protein: CAISRDTYNEQYF
CDR3 DNA: TGTGCCATCAGCCGTGACACCTATAACGAGCAGTACTTC

D gene: .
V gene: TRBV7-3
J gene: TRBJ2-3
clone size: .
CDR3 protein: CASSLKVGPSGDTQYF
CDR3 DNA: TGTGCCAGCAGCTTAAAAGTTGGTCCCAGTGGGGATACGCAGTATTTT

D gene: TRBD1
V gene: TRBV5-1
J gene: TRBJ2-7
clone size: many
CDR3 protein: CASSHGQGDYEQYF
CDR3 DNA: TGCGCCAGCAGCCACGGACAGGGTGACTACGAGCAGTACTTC

D gene: .
V gene: TRBV10-2
J gene: TRBJ2-5
clone size: .
CDR3 protein: CASSASRWETQYF
CDR3 DNA: TGCGCCAGCAGCGCGTCCCGGTGGGAGACCCAGTACTTC

D gene: .
V gene: TRBV5-6
J gene: TRBJ2-7
clone size: .
CDR3 protein: CASSLPGVAYEQYF
CDR3 DNA: TGTGCCAGCAGCTTGCCGGGGGTGGCCTACGAGCAGTACTTC

D gene: TRBD2
V gene: TRBV4-2
J gene: TRBJ2-7
clone size: .
CDR3 protein: CASSQAPSGGSYEQYF
CDR3 DNA: TGTGCCAGCAGCCAAGCCCCTAGCGGGGGCTCCTACGAGCAGTACTTC

D gene: .
V gene: TRBV18
J gene: TRBJ2-7
clone size: few
CDR3 protein: CASSPGGSVDEQYF
CDR3 DNA: TGTGCCAGCTCACCAGGAGGGTCAGTGGACGAGCAGTACTTC

D gene: .
V gene: TRBV29-1
J gene: TRBJ1-1
clone size: few
CDR3 protein: CSVGHPGGGSLNTEAFF
CDR3 DNA: TGCAGCGTTGGACACCCCGGTGGTGGCAGCTTGAACACTGAAGCTTTCTTT